Following are 24 T cell receptor beta chains from one sample sequenced in a study of T cell responses to AZD1222 COVID-19 vaccine. TCRdb's table, derived via immunoSEQ multiplex PCR, lists solely in-frame clones and lacks some. In the table there are about 88,000 clones, 85% to 90% of which are singletons. This specimen was peripheral blood, taken 28 days after the second AZD1222 dose. Receptor source: an adult who received the AZD1222 COVID-19 vaccine.

This sequence joins TRBV7-3 and TRBJ2-7; TRBD2 is a possible D gene (7 bases). V was clipped by 2 bases and J by 3 bases, with 14 bases between them. Per germline, CDR1 SGHTA and CDR2 FQGTGA. The CDR3 contains 15 residues. CDR3 residues: CASSLLPGGLYEQYF. The CDR3 nucleotides read TGTGCCAGCAGCTTACTACCGGGGGGCCTCTACGAGCAGTACTTC.

The V gene is TRBV5-8, the J gene TRBJ2-7; 9 nucleotides match TRBD1. V lost 4 bases and J lost 0; bases outside the gene matches: 2. Germline CDR1 SGHTS, CDR2 YDEGEE. The CDR3 spans 14 residues. The DNA for the CDR3 is TGTGCCAGCAGCAAGACAGGGGGCTCCTACGAGCAGTACTTC. Translation gives CASSKTGGSYEQYF.

The chain has TRBV2 and TRBJ1-2; D is unclear. The CDR3 is 11 amino acids. Germline V gene lookup returns CDR1 SNHLY and CDR2 FYNNEI. V was shortened by 6 bases and J by 3 bases, with 5 bases between the two germline ends. The CDR3 spells CASRRDYGYTF. The CDR3 nucleotides are TGTGCCAGCAGGAGGGACTATGGCTACACCTTC.

The rearrangement uses TRBV30 and TRBJ1-5, with D unresolved. Deletions cut 1 base from V and 4 bases from J, with 11 bases between. The CDR3 spans 14 residues. Germline V gene data show CDR1 as GTSNPN and CDR2 as SVGIG (reference sequence). Here the CDR3 reads CAWSASDLNQPQHF. In DNA form, the CDR3 reads TGTGCCTGGAGTGCGTCCGACCTGAATCAGCCCCAGCATTTT.

J is TRBJ1-5 and V is TRBV5-8; the D is unclear. The CDR3 is made up of 14 amino acids. V lost 4 bases and J lost 7, with 15 bases in between. Germline V lookup: CDR1 SGHTS, CDR2 YDEGEE. DNA for the CDR3: TGTGCCAGCAGCGCTGGACTCCTAAGGCAGCCCCAGCATTTT. Its protein is CASSAGLLRQPQHF.

This clone occurred once. The rearrangement joins TRBV7-3 to TRBJ2-7; 9 bases are shared with TRBD1. V lost 6 bases and J lost 2; bases outside the gene matches: 8. The germline gives CDR1 SGHTA, CDR2 FQGTGA. The CDR3 loop spans 15 amino acids. The CDR3 reads CASSWTGTGPYEQYF. The CDR3 DNA is TGTGCCAGCAGTTGGACCGGGACAGGGCCCTACGAGCAGTACTTC.

This clone was seen just once. The rearrangement links TRBV18 to TRBJ1-2; 8 bases match TRBD1. This CDR3 is built from 14 residues. Germline-derived CDR1 and CDR2 are KGHSH and LQKENI. J gave up 2 bases and V 3 bases, and 2 bases lay outside the gene matches. CDR3: CASSPDRGNYGYTF. CDR3 nucleotide sequence: TGTGCCAGCTCACCTGACAGGGGCAACTATGGCTACACCTTC. Using reference TRBV18 and TRBJ1-2 for the parts outside the CDR3, the full variable domain is NAGVMQNPRHLVRRRGQEARLRCSPMKGHSHVYWYRQLPEEGLKFMVYLQKENIIDESGMPKERFSAEFPKEGPSILRIQQVVRGDSAAYFCASSPDRGNYGYTFGSGTRLTVV.

The chain carries TRBV3-1 (or the pseudogene TRBV3-2) and TRBJ1-2; unclear D gene. The CDR3 consists of 14 residues. Trimming stripped 2 bases from V and 2 bases from J, with 9 bases between. Germline CDR1 and CDR2: LGHDT and YNNKEL (reference sequence). Here the CDR3 reads CASSQLARNYGYTF. The CDR3 DNA reads TGTGCCAGCAGCCAACTCGCCAGAAACTATGGCTACACCTTC.

The gene calls are TRBV15 and TRBJ2-5; 8 bases match TRBD2. The germline CDR1 and CDR2 sequences are LNHNV and YYDKDF (reference sequence). CDR3 size: 14 residues. With 10 bases clipped from V and 3 bases from J, the junction kept 10 bases outside the gene matches. CDR3 loop: CASSGRRGEETQYF. The CDR3 nucleotides are TGTGCCAGTAGCGGGCGGCGGGGGGAAGAGACCCAGTACTTC.

This chain joins TRBV5-1 and TRBJ1-6; D possibly corresponds to TRBD1 (6 bases). The CDR3 is 14 residues long. With 0 bases removed from V and 8 bases from J, the gap between germline ends came to 9 bases. Per germline, CDR1 SGHRS and CDR2 YFSETQ. CDR3 amino acids: CASSLGDTDSPLHF. The CDR3 DNA sequence: TGCGCCAGCAGCTTGGGGGACACTGATTCACCCCTCCACTTT.

The chain couples TRBV27 to TRBJ2-7; possible D gene TRBD2, 6 bases. The length of the CDR3 is 15 residues. V was cut by 2 bases and J by 2 bases, with 13 bases left in between. Germline V gene data show CDR1 as MNHEY and CDR2 as SMNVEV (reference sequence). CDR3 in DNA: TGTGCCAGCAGTTTAGGCCCGGGAGACACCTACGAGCAGTACTTC. Its protein product is CASSLGPGDTYEQYF.

The V and J genes are TRBV29-1 and TRBJ1-2, with 7 bases fitting TRBD1. CDR1 SQVTM and CDR2 ANQGSEA come from the germline V gene. The trim removed 4 bases at V and 4 bases at J, leaving 15 bases unmatched. This CDR3 has 16 amino acids. The CDR3 nucleotides are TGCAGCGTTGTACCGAGGGGGCAGGGGCCCGCCTATGGCTACACCTTC. Amino acids: CSVVPRGQGPAYGYTF.

This chain uses TRBV15 with TRBJ1-3; perhaps TRBD1 as D (6 bases). The CDR3 has 13 amino acids. The V gene lost 8 bases and the J gene lost 3 bases, with 11 bases spanning the gap. CDR1 is LNHNV and CDR2 is YYDKDF in the germline V gene (reference sequence). CDR3 region: CATADSFGNTIYF. The CDR3 coding sequence is TGTGCCACCGCGGACAGCTTTGGAAACACCATATATTTT. The whole variable domain, remainder taken from reference TRBV15 and TRBJ1-3, is DAMVIQNPRYQVTQFGKPVTLSCSQTLNHNVMYWYQQKSSQAPKLLFHYYDKDFNNEADTPDNFQSRRPNTSFCFLDIRSPGLGDTAMYLCATADSFGNTIYFGEGSWLTVV.

The chain couples TRBV9 to TRBJ2-5, with TRBD1 as a possible D gene (5 bases). The CDR3 has 14 amino acids. Deletions cut 4 bases from V and 0 bases from J, with 10 bases between. In germline, CDR1 is SGDLS, CDR2 YYNGEE. CDR3 in amino acids: CASSSTVNQETQYF. CDR3 in DNA: TGTGCCAGCAGCTCGACAGTAAACCAAGAGACCCAGTACTTC.

The rearrangement joins TRBV7-6 to TRBJ1-1; D remains ambiguous. The CDR3 is made up of 13 amino acids. Germline loops: CDR1 SGHVS, CDR2 FNYEAQ. Trimming stripped 2 bases from V and 1 base from J, with 5 bases between. Here the CDR3 reads CASSLSKNTEAFF. CDR3 DNA sequence: TGTGCCAGCAGCTTATCCAAGAACACTGAAGCTTTCTTT.

The V call is TRBV6-5, the J call TRBJ2-3; D call uncertain. Trimming cost V 6 bases and J 5 bases, with 9 bases left between them. The CDR3 totals 12 residues. The germline V gene has CDR1 MNHEY and CDR2 SVGAGI. CDR3 DNA: TGTGCCAGCAGCTCGACTGGAGATACGCAGTATTTT. It specifies CASSSTGDTQYF.

The chain joins TRBV20-1 to TRBJ1-2, with D unresolved. The germline V gene encodes CDR1 DFQATT and CDR2 SNEGSKA (reference sequence). V lost 3 bases and J lost 0, with 11 bases in between. CDR3 length equals 14 residues. The CDR3 region is CSASVGTTNYGYTF. CDR3 in DNA: TGCAGTGCTAGTGTTGGCACTACTAACTATGGCTACACCTTC.

This chain connects TRBV7-3 to TRBJ2-6; D call uncertain. V lost 5 bases, J lost 3 bases, and 11 bases lay in between. The germline CDR1 and CDR2 sequences are SGHTA and FQGTGA. The CDR3 extends over 15 amino acids. This CDR3 is CASSPSSVGANVLTF. In DNA form, the CDR3 reads TGTGCCAGCAGCCCAAGCTCAGTTGGGGCCAACGTCCTGACTTTC.

The sample holds a few counts of this clone. The chain recombines TRBV2 with TRBJ1-4; perhaps TRBD1 as D (5 bases). The germline gives CDR1 SNHLY, CDR2 FYNNEI. CDR3 length: 13 amino acids. Trimming left V 8 bases short and J 6 bases short, with 13 bases between. CDR3 coding DNA: TGTGCCAGCGTTCTAGACAGCGATGAAAAACTGTTTTTT. As protein: CASVLDSDEKLFF.

The V call is TRBV12-3 or TRBV12-4, the J call TRBJ2-3, with D hard to call. The CDR3 extends over 12 amino acids. The ends were cut back, 1 base at V and 7 bases at J, with 6 bases in the middle. The DNA of the CDR3 is TGTGCCAGCAGTTTAGTTATTCATACGCAGTATTTT. It yields the protein CASSLVIHTQYF.

The V and J genes are TRBV5-1 and TRBJ2-3, with 9 bases identical to TRBD2. The V and J ends lost 2 bases and 0 bases, in that order; junction bases with no gene match: 13. Germline assignment: CDR1 SGHRS and CDR2 YFSETQ. The CDR3 extends over 19 amino acids. The CDR3 DNA reads as TGCGCCAGCAGCTTCACCGGGACTAGCAGAGGGATAAGCACAGATACGCAGTATTTT. Its protein is CASSFTGTSRGISTDTQYF.

This chain uses TRBV6-5 with TRBJ2-1, with 9 positions matching TRBD2. With V trimmed by 2 bases and J by 10 bases, 0 bases remained unmatched. CDR1 and CDR2 (germline): MNHEY, SVGAGI. This CDR3 spans 12 amino acids. This chain's CDR3 is CASSYLAGEQFF. The CDR3 DNA reads TGTGCCAGCAGTTACCTAGCGGGAGAGCAGTTCTTC.

The chain couples TRBV7-9 to TRBJ2-7, with D possibly being TRBD2 (6 bases). Per germline, CDR1 SEHNR and CDR2 FQNEAQ (reference sequence). The CDR3 totals 13 residues. Trimming pared 5 bases from V and 4 bases from J, leaving 12 bases between. The CDR3 protein is CASSPGAGYEQYF. CDR3 nucleotide sequence: TGTGCCAGCAGCCCCGGGGCGGGGTACGAGCAGTACTTC.

This chain uses TRBV7-2 with TRBJ2-1; 8 bases line up with TRBD1. The germline V gene encodes CDR1 SGHTA and CDR2 FQGNSA. The CDR3 covers 14 residues. V shed 1 base and J 4 bases; nucleotides not matched to a gene: 0. The CDR3 DNA sequence: TGTGCCAGCAGCTTAGACAGGGGGTACAATGAGCAGTTCTTC. Its protein product is CASSLDRGYNEQFF. Filled out from reference TRBV7-2 and TRBJ2-1, the complete variable domain reads GAGVSQSPSNKVTEKGKDVELRCDPISGHTALYWYRQSLGQGLEFLIYFQGNSAPDKSGLPSDRFSAERTGGSVSTLTIQRTQQEDSAVYLCASSLDRGYNEQFFGPGTRLTVL.